Below, one T cell receptor (beta chain) is given with its context. Its antigen is unidentified. These data belong to a study of T cell responses to AZD1222 COVID-19 vaccine. Whole-study findings and limits: Regions 160-218 and 743-854 dominated among vaccine-associated CD4 TCRs spanning spike. Clonal diversity was possibly underestimated, and the donors were mostly white British, with more females. Reportedly, nearly half the spike-specific TCRs target unmutated variant regions. Spike-specific TCR breadth and depth both grew after two AZD1222 doses.

V lost 4 bases and J 2 bases, leaving 15 bases between the germline ends. There are 15 residues in the CDR3. Germline-derived CDR1 and CDR2 are LGHNA and YNFKEQ. Libraries were prepared by immunoSEQ multiplex PCR; TCRdb keeps only in-frame clonotypes and omits some of them. The sample includes 90,000 to 150,000 clones, around 88% of them seen just once. This specimen was peripheral blood, taken on day 0 of AZD1222 vaccination. The TCR originated in an adult in good health. V gene TRBV4-2 combines with J gene TRBJ2-7; D call uncertain. CDR3 DNA sequence: TGTGCCAGCAGCCCCACACCGGGTGTCCCCTACGAGCAGTACTTC. It is translated as CASSPTPGVPYEQYF.